The T cell receptor beta chain described here comes from a study of CD8+CD57+ T cells in acquired aplastic anemia. Study at large: Recorded DNA amounts for sorted CD4+ and CD8+ cells had an average of approximately 3 ug.

TCR beta VDJ combinations and CDR3 sequences were profiled from genomic DNA. TCRdb analysed the reads with MiXCR anew, one entry per CDR3 protein. Counted here are about 180,000 distinct CDR3 sequences, about 50% occurring once; the ten biggest clones make up roughly 13%. Germline V gene data show CDR1 as LNHDA and CDR2 as SQIVND (reference sequence). V was cut by 6 bases and J by 8 bases, with 17 bases left in between. CDR3 length: 15 residues. Sequencing was done on patients that had shown CD8+CD57+ cell expansion by flow cytometry. A severe acquired aplastic anemia diagnosis applied to all patients. Untreated patients provided the blood samples, with no therapy given before sampling. This clonotype was picked up many times. Its target is unknown. General study findings and limits: Around 30 sequences, all CD8+ CDR3, were shared between patients and controls.

The sequence was obtained from a human donor with aplastic anemia. V gene TRBV19 combines with J gene TRBJ1-6, with D tentatively TRBD1 (6 bases). Sequenced sample: sorted CD4+, CD8+, or CD8+CD57+ T cells (not recorded which) from PBMCs. CDR3 in amino acids: CASSSTSQGHSPLHF. The CDR3 DNA follows: TGTGCCAGTAGCTCCACATCACAGGGCCATTCACCCCTCCACTTT.